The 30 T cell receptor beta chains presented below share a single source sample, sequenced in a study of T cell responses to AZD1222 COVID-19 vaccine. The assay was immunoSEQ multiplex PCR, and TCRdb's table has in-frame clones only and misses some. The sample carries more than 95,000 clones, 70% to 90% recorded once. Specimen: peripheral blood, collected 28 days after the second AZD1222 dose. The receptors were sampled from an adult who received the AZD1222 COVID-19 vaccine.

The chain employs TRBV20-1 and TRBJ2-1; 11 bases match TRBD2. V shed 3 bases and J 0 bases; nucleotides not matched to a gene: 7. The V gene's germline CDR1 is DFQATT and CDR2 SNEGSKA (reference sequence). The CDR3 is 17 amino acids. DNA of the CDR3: TGCAGTGCTAGTACTAGCGGGGGAGATAGCTCCTACAATGAGCAGTTCTTC. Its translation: CSASTSGGDSSYNEQFF.

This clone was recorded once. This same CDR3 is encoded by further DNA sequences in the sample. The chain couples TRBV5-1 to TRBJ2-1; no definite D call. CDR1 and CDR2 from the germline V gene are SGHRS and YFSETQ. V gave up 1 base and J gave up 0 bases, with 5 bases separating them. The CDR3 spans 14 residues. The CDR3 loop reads CASSLQSSYNEQFF. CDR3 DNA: TGCGCCAGCAGCTTGCAAAGCTCCTACAATGAGCAGTTCTTC.

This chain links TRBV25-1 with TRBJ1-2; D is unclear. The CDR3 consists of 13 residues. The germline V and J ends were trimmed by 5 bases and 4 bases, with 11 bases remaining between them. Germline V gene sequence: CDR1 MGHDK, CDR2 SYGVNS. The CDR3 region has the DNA TGTGCCAGCAGTTCGTCGGAAATCTATGGCTACACCTTC. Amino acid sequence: CASSSSEIYGYTF.

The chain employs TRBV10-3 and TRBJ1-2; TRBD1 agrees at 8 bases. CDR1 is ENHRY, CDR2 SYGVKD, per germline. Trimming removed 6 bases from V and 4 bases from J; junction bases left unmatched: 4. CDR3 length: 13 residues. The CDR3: CAISPGQAYGYTF. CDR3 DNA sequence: TGTGCCATCAGCCCGGGACAGGCCTATGGCTACACCTTC.

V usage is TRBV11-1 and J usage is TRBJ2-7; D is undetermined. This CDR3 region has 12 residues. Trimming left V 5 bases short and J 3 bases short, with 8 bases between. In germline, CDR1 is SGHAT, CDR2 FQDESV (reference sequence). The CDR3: CASSAVNYEQYF. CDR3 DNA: TGTGCCAGCAGCGCGGTTAACTACGAGCAGTACTTC.

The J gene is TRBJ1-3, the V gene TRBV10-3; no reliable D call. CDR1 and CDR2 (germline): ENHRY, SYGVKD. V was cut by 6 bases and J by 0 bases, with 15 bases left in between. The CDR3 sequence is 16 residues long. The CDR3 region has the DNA TGTGCCATCAGAGAAGGAGGGTTTAACTCTGGAAACACCATATATTTT. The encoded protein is CAIREGGFNSGNTIYF.

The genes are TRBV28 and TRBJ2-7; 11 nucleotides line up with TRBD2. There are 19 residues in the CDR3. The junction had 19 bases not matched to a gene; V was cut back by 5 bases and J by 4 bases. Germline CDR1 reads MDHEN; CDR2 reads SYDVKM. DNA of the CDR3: TGTGCCAGCAGTGGGACCGGGACTAGCGGTTCCCGTGCCTTATACGAGCAGTACTTC. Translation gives CASSGTGTSGSRALYEQYF. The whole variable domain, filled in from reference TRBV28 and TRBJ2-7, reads DVKVTQSSRYLVKRTGEKVFLECVQDMDHENMFWYRQDPGLGLRLIYFSYDVKMKEKGDIPEGYSVSREKKERFSLILESASTNQTSMYLCASSGTGTSGSRALYEQYFGPGTRLTVT.

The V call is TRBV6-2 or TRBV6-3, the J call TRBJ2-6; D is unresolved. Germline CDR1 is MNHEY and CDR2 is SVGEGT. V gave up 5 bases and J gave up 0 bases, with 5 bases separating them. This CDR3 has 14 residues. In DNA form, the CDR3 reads TGTGCCAGCAGTCGGAGCTCTGGGGCCAACGTCCTGACTTTC. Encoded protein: CASSRSSGANVLTF.

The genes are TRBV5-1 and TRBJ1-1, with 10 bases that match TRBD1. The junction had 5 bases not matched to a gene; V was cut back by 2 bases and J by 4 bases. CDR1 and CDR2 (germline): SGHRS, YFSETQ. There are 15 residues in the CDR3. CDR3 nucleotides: TGCGCCAGCAGCTTTCCCGGGACAGGGGCCACTGAAGCTTTCTTT. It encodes CASSFPGTGATEAFF.

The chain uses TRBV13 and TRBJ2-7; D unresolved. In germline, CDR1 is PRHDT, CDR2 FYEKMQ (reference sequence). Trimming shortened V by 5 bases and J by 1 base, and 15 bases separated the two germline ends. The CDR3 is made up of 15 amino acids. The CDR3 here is CASSHLHKGSYEQYF. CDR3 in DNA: TGTGCCAGCAGCCACCTCCACAAGGGTTCCTACGAGCAGTACTTC.

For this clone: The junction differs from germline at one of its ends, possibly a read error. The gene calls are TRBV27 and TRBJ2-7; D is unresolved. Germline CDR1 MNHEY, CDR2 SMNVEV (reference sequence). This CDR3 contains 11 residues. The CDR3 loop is CARSFPGEQYF. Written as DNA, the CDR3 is TGTGCCAGAAGTTTCCCCGGCGAGCAGTACTTC.

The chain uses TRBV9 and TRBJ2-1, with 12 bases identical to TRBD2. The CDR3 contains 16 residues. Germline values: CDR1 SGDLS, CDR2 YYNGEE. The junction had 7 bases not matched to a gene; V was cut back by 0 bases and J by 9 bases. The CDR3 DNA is TGTGCCAGCAGCGTAGCTCCTAGCGGGAGGGCCACTGAGCAGTTCTTC. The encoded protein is CASSVAPSGRATEQFF.

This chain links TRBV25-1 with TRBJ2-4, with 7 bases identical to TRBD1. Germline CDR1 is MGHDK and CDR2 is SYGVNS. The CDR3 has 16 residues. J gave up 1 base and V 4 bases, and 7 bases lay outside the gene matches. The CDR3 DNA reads TGTGCCAGCAGTGTATGGGCACAGGGGGCCAAAAACATTCAGTACTTC. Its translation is CASSVWAQGAKNIQYF.

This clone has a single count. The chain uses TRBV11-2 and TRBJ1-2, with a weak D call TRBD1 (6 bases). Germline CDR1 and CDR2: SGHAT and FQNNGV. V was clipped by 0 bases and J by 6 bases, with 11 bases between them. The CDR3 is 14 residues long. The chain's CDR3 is CASSLDRTADGYTF. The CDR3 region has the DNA TGTGCCAGCAGCTTAGATCGGACAGCCGATGGCTACACCTTC. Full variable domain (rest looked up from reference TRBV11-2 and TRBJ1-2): EAGVAQSPRYKIIEKRQSVAFWCNPISGHATLYWYQQILGQGPKLLIQFQNNGVVDDSQLPKDRFSAERLKGVDSTLKIQPAKLEDSAVYLCASSLDRTADGYTFGSGTRLTVV.

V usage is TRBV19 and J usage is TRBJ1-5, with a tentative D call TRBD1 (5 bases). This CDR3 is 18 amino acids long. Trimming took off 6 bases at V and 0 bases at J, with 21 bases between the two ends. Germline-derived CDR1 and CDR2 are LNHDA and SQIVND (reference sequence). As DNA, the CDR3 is TGTGCCAGTAGACCCCACACTGACAGAACCTATAGCAATCAGCCCCAGCATTTT. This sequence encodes CASRPHTDRTYSNQPQHF.

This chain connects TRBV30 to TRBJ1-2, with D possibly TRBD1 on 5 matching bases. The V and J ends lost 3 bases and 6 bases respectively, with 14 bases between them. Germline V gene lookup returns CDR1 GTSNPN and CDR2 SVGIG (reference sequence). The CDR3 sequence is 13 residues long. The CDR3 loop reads CAWSSWDFNGYTF. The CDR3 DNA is TGTGCCTGGAGCAGCTGGGACTTTAATGGCTACACCTTC.

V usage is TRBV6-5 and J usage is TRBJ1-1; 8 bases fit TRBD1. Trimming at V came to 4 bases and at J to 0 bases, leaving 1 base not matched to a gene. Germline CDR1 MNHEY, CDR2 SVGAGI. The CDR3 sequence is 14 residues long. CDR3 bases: TGTGCCAGCAGTTCGGGACAGGTGAACACTGAAGCTTTCTTT. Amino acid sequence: CASSSGQVNTEAFF.

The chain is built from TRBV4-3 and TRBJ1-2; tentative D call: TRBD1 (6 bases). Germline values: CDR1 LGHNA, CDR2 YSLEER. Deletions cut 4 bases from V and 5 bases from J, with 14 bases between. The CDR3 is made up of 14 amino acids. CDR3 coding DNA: TGCGCCAGCAGCCCGGGTACAGGGTGGTATGGCTACACCTTC. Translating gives CASSPGTGWYGYTF.

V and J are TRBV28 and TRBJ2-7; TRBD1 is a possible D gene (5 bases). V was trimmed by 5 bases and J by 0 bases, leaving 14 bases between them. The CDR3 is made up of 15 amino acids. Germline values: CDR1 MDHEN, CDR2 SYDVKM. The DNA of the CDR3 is TGTGCCAGCAGTCCAAACAGGATCGTCTCCTACGAGCAGTACTTC. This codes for CASSPNRIVSYEQYF.

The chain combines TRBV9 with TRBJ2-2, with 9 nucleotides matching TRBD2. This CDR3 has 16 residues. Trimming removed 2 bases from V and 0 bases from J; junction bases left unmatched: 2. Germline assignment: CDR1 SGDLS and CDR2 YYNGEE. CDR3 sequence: CASSVTSGANTGELFF. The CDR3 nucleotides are TGTGCCAGCAGCGTGACTAGCGGCGCGAACACCGGGGAGCTGTTTTTT.

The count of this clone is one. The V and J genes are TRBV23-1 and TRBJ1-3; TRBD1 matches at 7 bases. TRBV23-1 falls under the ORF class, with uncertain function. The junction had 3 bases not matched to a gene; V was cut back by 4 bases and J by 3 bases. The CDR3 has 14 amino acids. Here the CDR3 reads CASSPGTVGNTIYF. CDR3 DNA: TGCGCCAGCAGTCCGGGGACAGTTGGAAACACCATATATTTT.

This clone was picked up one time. CDR3 nucleotide sequence: TGTGCCAGCAGCTCAAGGACAGGGGGCTCTGGCTACACCTTC. This encodes CASSSRTGGSGYTF. The J gene is TRBJ1-2, the V gene TRBV7-3, with TRBD1 matching 11 bases. V was clipped by 4 bases and J by 7 bases; unmatched bases: 5. Germline CDR1 is SGHTA and CDR2 is FQGTGA. This CDR3 is built from 14 residues.

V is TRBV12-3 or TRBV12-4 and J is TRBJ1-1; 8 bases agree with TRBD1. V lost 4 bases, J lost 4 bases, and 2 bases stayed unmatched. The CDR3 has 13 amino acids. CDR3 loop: CASSYTGGTEAFF. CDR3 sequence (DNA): TGTGCCAGCAGTTACACAGGGGGCACTGAAGCTTTCTTT.

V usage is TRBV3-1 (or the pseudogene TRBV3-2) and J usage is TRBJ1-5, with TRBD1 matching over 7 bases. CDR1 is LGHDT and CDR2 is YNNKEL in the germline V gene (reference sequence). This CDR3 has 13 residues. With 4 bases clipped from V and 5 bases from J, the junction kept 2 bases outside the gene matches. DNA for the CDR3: TGTGCCAGCAGCCCCACAGGGGATCAGCCCCAGCATTTT. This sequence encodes CASSPTGDQPQHF.

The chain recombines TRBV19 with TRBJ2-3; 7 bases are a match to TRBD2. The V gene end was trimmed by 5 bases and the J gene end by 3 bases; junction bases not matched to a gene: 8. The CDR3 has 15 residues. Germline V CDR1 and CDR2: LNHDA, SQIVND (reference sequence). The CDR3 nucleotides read TGTGCCAGTAGTTCGAGCGGGATTGATACAGATACGCAGTATTTT. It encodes CASSSSGIDTDTQYF. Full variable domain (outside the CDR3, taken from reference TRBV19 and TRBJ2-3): DGGITQSPKYLFRKEGQNVTLSCEQNLNHDAMYWYRQDPGQGLRLIYYSQIVNDFQKGDIAEGYSVSREKKESFPLTVTSAQKNPTAFYLCASSSSGIDTDTQYFGPGTRLTVL.

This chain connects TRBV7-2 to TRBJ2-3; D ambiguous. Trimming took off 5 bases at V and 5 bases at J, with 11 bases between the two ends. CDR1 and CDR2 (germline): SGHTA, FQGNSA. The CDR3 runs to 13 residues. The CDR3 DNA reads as TGTGCCAGCAGCCCTCTTGGCGTAGATACGCAGTATTTT. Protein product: CASSPLGVDTQYF.

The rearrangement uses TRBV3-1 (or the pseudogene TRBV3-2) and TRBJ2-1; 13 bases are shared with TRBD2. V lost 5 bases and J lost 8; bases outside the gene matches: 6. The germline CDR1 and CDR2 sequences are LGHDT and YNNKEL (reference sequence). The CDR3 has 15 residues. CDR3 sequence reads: CASSSGLAGVDEQFF. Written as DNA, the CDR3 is TGTGCCAGCAGCTCAGGACTAGCGGGGGTCGATGAGCAGTTCTTC.

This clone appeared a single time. CDR3 amino acids: CASSSDLIGAEAFF. The CDR3 DNA sequence: TGTGCCAGCAGCTCAGACCTTATCGGTGCTGAAGCTTTCTTT. The V gene is TRBV7-3, the J gene TRBJ1-1; D ambiguous. The V end was cut by 4 bases, the J end by 6 bases, with 15 bases between. In germline, CDR1 is SGHTA, CDR2 FQGTGA. The CDR3 extends over 14 amino acids. Full variable domain (remainder filled in from reference TRBV7-3 and TRBJ1-1): GAGVSQTPSNKVTEKGKYVELRCDPISGHTALYWYRQSLGQGPEFLIYFQGTGAADDSGLPNDRFFAVRPEGSVSTLKIQRTERGDSAVYLCASSSDLIGAEAFFGQGTRLTVV.

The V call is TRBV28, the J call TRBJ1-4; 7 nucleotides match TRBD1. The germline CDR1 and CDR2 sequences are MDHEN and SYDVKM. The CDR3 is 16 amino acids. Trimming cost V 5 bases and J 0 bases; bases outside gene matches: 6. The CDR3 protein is CASSTTDRATNEKLFF. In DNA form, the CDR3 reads TGTGCCAGCAGTACGACCGACAGGGCAACTAATGAAAAACTGTTTTTT. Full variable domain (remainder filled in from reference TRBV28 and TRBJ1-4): DVKVTQSSRYLVKRTGEKVFLECVQDMDHENMFWYRQDPGLGLRLIYFSYDVKMKEKGDIPEGYSVSREKKERFSLILESASTNQTSMYLCASSTTDRATNEKLFFGSGTQLSVL.

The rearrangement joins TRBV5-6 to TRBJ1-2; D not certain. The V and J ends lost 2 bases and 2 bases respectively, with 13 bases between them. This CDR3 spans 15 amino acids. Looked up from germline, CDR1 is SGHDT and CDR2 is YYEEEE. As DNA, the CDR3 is TGTGCCAGCAGCTTAGGGTCGGCAGGCAACTATGGCTACACCTTC. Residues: CASSLGSAGNYGYTF.